Presented here are 14 T cell receptor beta chains from one specimen sequenced in a study of OX40 agonist ivuxolimab in advanced cancers. Assay: immunoSEQ multiplex PCR; the TCRdb copy retains only in-frame clones and omits some. The data contain 35,000 to 45,000 clones, roughly 82% of them singletons. This material consisted of CD4+ or CD8+ T cells sorted from blood, taken in a trial of the OX40 agonist ivuxolimab. The receptors stem from an adult with an advanced solid tumor such as melanoma, head and neck, liver or kidney cancer.

V and J are TRBV5-6 and TRBJ1-3, with D hard to call. Trimming removed 3 bases from V and 0 bases from J, with 7 bases in between. The length of the CDR3 is 14 residues. Germline loops: CDR1 SGHDT, CDR2 YYEEEE. The CDR3 sequence: CASSSTASGNTIYF. CDR3 bases: TGTGCCAGCAGCTCTACAGCCTCTGGAAACACCATATATTTT.

The chain couples TRBV27 to TRBJ1-1; D is perhaps TRBD1 (5 bases). This CDR3 is 14 amino acids long. The V gene's germline CDR1 is MNHEY and CDR2 SMNVEV (reference sequence). Deletions cut 5 bases from V and 2 bases from J, with 12 bases between. The CDR3 nucleotides read TGTGCCAGCAGTCTCACAGGTGGAAACACTGAAGCTTTCTTT. Its translation: CASSLTGGNTEAFF.

The chain combines TRBV7-9 with TRBJ1-2, with unresolved D. CDR1 is SEHNR and CDR2 is FQNEAQ in the germline V gene (reference sequence). This CDR3 is built from 12 residues. The V and J ends lost 2 bases and 2 bases respectively, with 3 bases between them. The CDR3 here is CASSLSNYGYTF. CDR3 coding DNA: TGTGCCAGCAGCTTAAGCAACTATGGCTACACCTTC.

This sequence joins TRBV28 and TRBJ1-3; weak D call: TRBD1 (5 bases). The CDR3 length is 12 residues. Germline V gene lookup returns CDR1 MDHEN and CDR2 SYDVKM. V lost 3 bases to trimming and J lost 16 bases, with 16 bases between them. The CDR3 DNA is TGTGCCAGCAGTTTCCGGTCAGGGCCCTTCTATTTT. The encoded protein is CASSFRSGPFYF.

This clone was seen only a few times. The V gene is TRBV4-2, the J gene TRBJ2-5, with TRBD2 matching over 14 bases. Germline CDR1 reads LGHNA; CDR2 reads YNFKEQ. Germline trimming cut 1 base from V and 4 bases from J; bases unmatched to any gene: 5. The CDR3 is 17 amino acids. The CDR3 DNA sequence: TGTGCCAGCAGCCAAGCCGGGACTAGCGGGAGCGCAGAGACCCAGTACTTC. Protein sequence: CASSQAGTSGSAETQYF.

This clone was observed a few times. The V gene is TRBV9, the J gene TRBJ1-1; no reliable D call. Trimming stripped 3 bases from V and 4 bases from J, with 13 bases between. The germline CDR1 and CDR2 sequences are SGDLS and YYNGEE. CDR3 length: 14 amino acids. DNA of the CDR3: TGTGCCAGCAGCGCGGACGCGGAGAGCACTGAAGCTTTCTTT. This gives the protein CASSADAESTEAFF.

The chain uses TRBV5-8 and TRBJ2-1, with TRBD2 matching 7 bases. With V trimmed by 3 bases and J by 9 bases, 3 bases remained unmatched. Germline values: CDR1 SGHTS, CDR2 YDEGEE. The CDR3 consists of 12 residues. Written as DNA, the CDR3 is TGTGCCAGCAGCTGGGGGAGGGGTGAGCAGTTCTTC. This codes for CASSWGRGEQFF. The entire variable domain, with the rest obtained from reference TRBV5-8 and TRBJ2-1, is as follows: EAGVTQSPTHLIKTRGQQATLRCSPISGHTSVYWYQQALGLGLQFLLWYDEGEERNRGNFPPRFSGRQFPNYSSELNVNALELEDSALYLCASSWGRGEQFFGPGTRLTVL.

This clone has only one observation. The chain combines TRBV10-3 with TRBJ2-7; no reliable D call. This CDR3 is 11 amino acids long. CDR1 is ENHRY, CDR2 SYGVKD, per germline. Trimming stripped 11 bases from V and 4 bases from J, with 12 bases between. For the CDR3, the DNA is TGTGCCGCCGCGGCCAAATACGAGCAGTACTTC. Its translation is CAAAAKYEQYF.

The rearrangement links TRBV27 to TRBJ2-1, with 13 bases fitting TRBD2. CDR3 length: 14 amino acids. Germline CDR1 and CDR2: MNHEY and SMNVEV (reference sequence). Unmatched junction bases numbered 3, after V lost 4 bases and J lost 9 bases. The CDR3 loop is CASSSGLAGTEQFF. The CDR3 bases are TGTGCCAGCAGTTCGGGACTAGCGGGGACTGAGCAGTTCTTC.

The V call is TRBV4-2, the J call TRBJ2-7; 9 nucleotides align to TRBD1. Trimming removed 0 bases from V and 3 bases from J; junction bases left unmatched: 6. Germline V gives CDR1 LGHNA, CDR2 YNFKEQ. The CDR3 runs 16 residues. CDR3 sequence (DNA): TGTGCCAGCAGCCAAGAAGGAGGGACAGGGTTCTACGAGCAGTACTTC. Its protein product is CASSQEGGTGFYEQYF.

The chain joins TRBV7-9 to TRBJ2-3; maybe TRBD1 (5 bases). The V and J ends lost 8 bases and 8 bases respectively, with 14 bases between them. CDR3 length equals 12 residues. Germline CDR1 SEHNR, CDR2 FQNEAQ (reference sequence). In nucleotides, the CDR3 is TGTGCCAGCGGGCAGGTCCAGGGTACGCAGTATTTT. Translation: CASGQVQGTQYF.

With regard to this clone: The junction departs from the called germline gene at one end, perhaps through a read error. The rearrangement joins TRBV7-7 to TRBJ2-1; 14 nucleotides agree with TRBD2. CDR1 is SSHAT, CDR2 FNYEAQ, per germline (reference sequence). The CDR3 has 16 amino acids. CDR3 sequence reads: CASSRGLAGGENEQFF. The CDR3 coding sequence is TGTGCTAGCAGCCGAGGACTAGCGGGAGGAGAGAATGAGCAGTTCTTC.

Only a few counts were recorded for this clone. V gene TRBV9 combines with J gene TRBJ2-2; perhaps TRBD2 as D (5 bases). CDR3 length equals 18 residues. The V gene lost 1 base and the J gene lost 1 base, with 17 bases spanning the gap. CDR1 and CDR2 (germline): SGDLS, YYNGEE. DNA for the CDR3: TGTGCCAGCAGCGTATCCCCACTAGGCCAAGGGAACACCGGGGAGCTGTTTTTT. It translates to CASSVSPLGQGNTGELFF.

This clone was seen only once. The chain employs TRBV5-4 and TRBJ2-7, with a possible D match to TRBD1 (7 bases). Germline V gives CDR1 SGHNT, CDR2 YYREEE (reference sequence). V was trimmed by 0 bases and J by 4 bases, leaving 14 bases between them. The CDR3 contains 15 residues. Written as DNA, the CDR3 is TGTGCCAGCAGCTTGGAGGGGCCAGGGGGGTACGAGCAGTACTTC. Translated: CASSLEGPGGYEQYF.